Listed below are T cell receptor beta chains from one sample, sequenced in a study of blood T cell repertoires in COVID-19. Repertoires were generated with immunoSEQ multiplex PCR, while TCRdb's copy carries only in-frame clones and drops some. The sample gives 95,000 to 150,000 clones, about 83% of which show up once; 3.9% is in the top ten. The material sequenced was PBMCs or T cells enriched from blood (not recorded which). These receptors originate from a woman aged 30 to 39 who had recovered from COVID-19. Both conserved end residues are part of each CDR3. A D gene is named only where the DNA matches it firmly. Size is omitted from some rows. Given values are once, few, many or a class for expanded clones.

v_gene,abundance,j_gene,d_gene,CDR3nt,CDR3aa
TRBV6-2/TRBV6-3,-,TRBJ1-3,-,TGTGCCAGCAGTCGCGACTCATACTCTGGAAACACCATATATTTT,CASSRDSYSGNTIYF
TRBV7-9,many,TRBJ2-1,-,TGTGCCAGCAGCTTGAGTCCCTGGACTATTCGGAGTGAGCAGTTCTTC,CASSLSPWTIRSEQFF
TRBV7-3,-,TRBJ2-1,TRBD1,TGTGCCAGCAGCTTACGGCAGGGGGCGGGTGAGCAGTTCTTC,CASSLRQGAGEQFF
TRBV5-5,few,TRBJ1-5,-,TGTGCCAGCAGCCCCCGTGGGGGCGGCGCCCGGGCGGCTCAGCCCCAGCATTTT,CASSPRGGGARAAQPQHF
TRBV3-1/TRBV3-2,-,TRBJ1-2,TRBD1,TGTGCCAGCAGCCAAGGTTTATTCGACAGGGTCCCCATCTATGGCTACACCTTC,CASSQGLFDRVPIYGYTF
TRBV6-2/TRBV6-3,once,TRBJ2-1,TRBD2,TGTGCCAGCAGTTACTGGTTAACGGGAGGGCTCTACAATGAGCAGTTCTTC,CASSYWLTGGLYNEQFF
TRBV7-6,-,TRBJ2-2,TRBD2,TGTGCCAGCAGCTTGTGGAGGGAGGGCACCGGGGAGCTGTTTTTT,CASSLWREGTGELFF
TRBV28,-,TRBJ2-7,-,TGTGCCAGCAGTTCCCCAGGGCTTTCGCCCTACGAGCAGTACTTC,CASSSPGLSPYEQYF
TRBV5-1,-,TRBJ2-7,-,TGCGCCAGCAGCAGGGGATCCCCCTACGAGCAGTACTTC,CASSRGSPYEQYF
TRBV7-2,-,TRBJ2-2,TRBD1,TGTGCCAGCAGGACAGGGGGCGCGAACACCGGGGAGCTGTTTTTT,CASRTGGANTGELFF
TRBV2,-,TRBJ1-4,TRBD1,TGTGCCAGCAGTAGACAGGGGGCAGCTAATGAAAAACTGTTTTTT,CASSRQGAANEKLFF
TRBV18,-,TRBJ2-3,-,TGTGCCAGCTCACCACCGGGAGCGGGAGATACGCAGTATTTT,CASSPPGAGDTQYF
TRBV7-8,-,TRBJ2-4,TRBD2,TGTGCCAGCAGCTTAGCAGCGGGAGGTAACATTCAGTACTTC,CASSLAAGGNIQYF
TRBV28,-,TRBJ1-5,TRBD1,TGTGCCAGCCTGACAGGGCCCTTCAATCAGCCCCAGCATTTT,CASLTGPFNQPQHF
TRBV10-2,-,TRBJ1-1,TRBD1,TGCGCCAGCAGTGAGCCGACAGGGGGGCTTGGGATGAACACTGAAGCTTTCTTT,CASSEPTGGLGMNTEAFF
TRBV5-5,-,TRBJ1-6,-,TGTGCCAGCAGCTTGTGGGCTGATCCACCCCTCCACTTT,CASSLWADPPLHF